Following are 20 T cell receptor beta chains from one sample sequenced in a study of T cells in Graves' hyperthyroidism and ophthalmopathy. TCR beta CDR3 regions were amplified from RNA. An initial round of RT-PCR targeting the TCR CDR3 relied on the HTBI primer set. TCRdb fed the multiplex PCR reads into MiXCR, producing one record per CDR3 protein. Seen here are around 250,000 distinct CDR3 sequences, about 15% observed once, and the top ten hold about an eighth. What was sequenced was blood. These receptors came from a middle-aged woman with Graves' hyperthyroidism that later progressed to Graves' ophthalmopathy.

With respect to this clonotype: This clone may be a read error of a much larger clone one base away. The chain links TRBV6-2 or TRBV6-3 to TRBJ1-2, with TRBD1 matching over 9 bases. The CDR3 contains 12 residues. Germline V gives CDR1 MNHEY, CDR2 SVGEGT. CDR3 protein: CAISGDRDGYTF. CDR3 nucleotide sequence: TGTGCCATCAGTGGGGACAGGGATGGCTACACCTTC.

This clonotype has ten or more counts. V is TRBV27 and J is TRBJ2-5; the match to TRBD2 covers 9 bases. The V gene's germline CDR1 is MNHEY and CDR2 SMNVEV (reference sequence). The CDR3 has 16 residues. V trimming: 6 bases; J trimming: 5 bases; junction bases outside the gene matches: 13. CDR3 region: CASRKIGSGGMETQYF. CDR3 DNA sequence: TGTGCCAGCAGGAAGATCGGTAGCGGGGGCATGGAGACCCAGTACTTC.

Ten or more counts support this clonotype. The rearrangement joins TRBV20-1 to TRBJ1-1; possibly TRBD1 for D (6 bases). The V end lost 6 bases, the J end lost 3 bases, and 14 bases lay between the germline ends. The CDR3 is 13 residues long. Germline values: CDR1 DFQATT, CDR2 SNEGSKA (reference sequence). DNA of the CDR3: TGCAGTGCGACAGGCCGGGGGTACACTGAAGCTTTCTTT. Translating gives CSATGRGYTEAFF.

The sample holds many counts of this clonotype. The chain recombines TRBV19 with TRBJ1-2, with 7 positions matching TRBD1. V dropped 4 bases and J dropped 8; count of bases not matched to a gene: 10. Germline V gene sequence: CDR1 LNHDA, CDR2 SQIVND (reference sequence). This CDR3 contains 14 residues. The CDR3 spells CASSTLDRSQGYTF. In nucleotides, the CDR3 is TGTGCCAGTAGTACACTGGACAGGTCGCAAGGCTACACCTTC.

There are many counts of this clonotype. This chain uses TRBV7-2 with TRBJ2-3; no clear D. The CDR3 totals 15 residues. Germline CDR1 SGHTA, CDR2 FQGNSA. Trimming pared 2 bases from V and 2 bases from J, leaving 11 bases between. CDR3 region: CASSLYVLPTDTQYF. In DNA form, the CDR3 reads TGTGCCAGCAGCTTATACGTACTCCCCACAGATACGCAGTATTTT. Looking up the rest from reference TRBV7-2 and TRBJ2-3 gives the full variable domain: GAGVSQSPSNKVTEKGKDVELRCDPISGHTALYWYRQSLGQGLEFLIYFQGNSAPDKSGLPSDRFSAERTGGSVSTLTIQRTQQEDSAVYLCASSLYVLPTDTQYFGPGTRLTVL.

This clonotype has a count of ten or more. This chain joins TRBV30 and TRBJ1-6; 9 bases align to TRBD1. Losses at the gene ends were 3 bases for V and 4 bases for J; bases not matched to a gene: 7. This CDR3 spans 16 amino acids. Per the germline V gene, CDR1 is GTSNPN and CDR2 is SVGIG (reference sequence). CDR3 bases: TGTGCCTGGAGGAGGGAAGGGACAGGGTATAATTCACCCCTCCACTTT. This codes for CAWRREGTGYNSPLHF.

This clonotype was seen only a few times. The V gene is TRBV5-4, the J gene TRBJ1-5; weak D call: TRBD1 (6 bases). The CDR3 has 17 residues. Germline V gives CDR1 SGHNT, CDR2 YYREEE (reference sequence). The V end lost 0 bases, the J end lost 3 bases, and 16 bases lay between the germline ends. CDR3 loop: CASSLGGSRDNNQPQHF. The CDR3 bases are TGTGCCAGCAGCTTGGGAGGTTCCAGGGACAACAATCAGCCCCAGCATTTT.

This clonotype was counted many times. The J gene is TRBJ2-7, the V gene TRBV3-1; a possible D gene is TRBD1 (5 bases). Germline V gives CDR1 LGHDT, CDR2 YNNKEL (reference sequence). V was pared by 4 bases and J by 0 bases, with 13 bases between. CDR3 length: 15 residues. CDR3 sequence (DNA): TGTGCCAGCAGCCCGGAAGGACACTACTCCTACGAGCAGTACTTC. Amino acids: CASSPEGHYSYEQYF.

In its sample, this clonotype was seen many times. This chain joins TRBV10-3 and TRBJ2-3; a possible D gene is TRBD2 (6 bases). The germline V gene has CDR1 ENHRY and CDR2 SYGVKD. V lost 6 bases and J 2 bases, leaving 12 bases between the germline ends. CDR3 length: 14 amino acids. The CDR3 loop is CAIREGMFTDTQYF. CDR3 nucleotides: TGTGCCATCAGGGAGGGGATGTTCACAGATACGCAGTATTTT.

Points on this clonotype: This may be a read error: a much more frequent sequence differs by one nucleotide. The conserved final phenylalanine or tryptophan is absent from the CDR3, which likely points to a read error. CDR3 coding DNA: TGTGCCAGCAGCTTGACTAGCGGTCTCTACAATGAGCAGTTCTAC. Translated: CASSLTSGLYNEQFY. J is TRBJ2-1 and V is TRBV11-2, with 9 positions matching TRBD2. Per germline, CDR1 SGHAT and CDR2 FQNNGV. The CDR3 contains 15 residues. Trimming took 3 bases from V and 3 from J; bases not matched to a gene: 3.

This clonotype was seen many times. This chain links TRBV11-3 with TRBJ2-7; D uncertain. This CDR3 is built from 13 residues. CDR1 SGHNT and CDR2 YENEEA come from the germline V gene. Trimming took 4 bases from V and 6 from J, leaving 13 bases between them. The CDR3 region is CASSSRTAAEQYF. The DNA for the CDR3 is TGTGCCAGCAGCTCCAGGACGGCGGCCGAGCAGTACTTC.

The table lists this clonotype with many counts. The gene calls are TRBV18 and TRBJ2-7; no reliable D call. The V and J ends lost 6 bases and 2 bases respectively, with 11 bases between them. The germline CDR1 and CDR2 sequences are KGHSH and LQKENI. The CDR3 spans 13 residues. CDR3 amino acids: CASSPRLTYEQYF. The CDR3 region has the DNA TGTGCCAGCTCTCCTAGATTGACCTACGAGCAGTACTTC.

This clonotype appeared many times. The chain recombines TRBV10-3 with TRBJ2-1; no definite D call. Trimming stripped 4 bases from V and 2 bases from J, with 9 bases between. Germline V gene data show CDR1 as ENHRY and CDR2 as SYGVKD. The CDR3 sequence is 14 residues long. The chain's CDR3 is CAISGVKAYNEQFF. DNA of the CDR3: TGTGCCATCAGTGGGGTGAAAGCCTACAATGAGCAGTTCTTC.

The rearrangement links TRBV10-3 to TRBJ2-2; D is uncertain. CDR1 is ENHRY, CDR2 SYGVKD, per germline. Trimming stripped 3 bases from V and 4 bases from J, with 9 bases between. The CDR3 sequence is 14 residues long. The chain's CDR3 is CAISESPSTGELFF. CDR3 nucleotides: TGTGCCATCAGTGAAAGTCCGAGCACCGGGGAGCTGTTTTTT.

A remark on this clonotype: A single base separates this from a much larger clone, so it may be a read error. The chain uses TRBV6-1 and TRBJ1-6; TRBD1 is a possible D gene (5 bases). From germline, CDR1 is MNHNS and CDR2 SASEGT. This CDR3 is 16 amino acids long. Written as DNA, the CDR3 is TGTGCCAGCAGCCCCGATTGGGGCTCCTATAATTCAGCCCTCCACTTT. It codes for CASSPDWGSYNSALHF.

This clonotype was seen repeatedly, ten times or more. CDR3 in DNA: TGTGCCATCAGTCCTCTAGGGTCGGGAGATACGCAGTATTTT. It encodes CAISPLGSGDTQYF. V is TRBV10-3 and J is TRBJ2-3; no clear D. Germline CDR1 ENHRY, CDR2 SYGVKD. Trimming shortened V by 5 bases and J by 5 bases, and 14 bases separated the two germline ends. The CDR3 covers 14 residues.

This CDR3 reads CASSLQNSPLHF. The CDR3 DNA reads TGTGCCAGCAGTTTACAGAATTCACCCCTCCACTTT. The gene calls are TRBV3-1 and TRBJ1-6, with D unresolved. The CDR3 covers 12 residues. From germline, CDR1 is LGHDT and CDR2 YNNKEL (reference sequence). The ends were cut back, 6 bases at V and 7 bases at J, with 7 bases in the middle. Combining the CDR3 with reference TRBV3-1 and TRBJ1-6 gives the whole variable domain DTAVSQTPKYLVTQMGNDKSIKCEQNLGHDTMYWYKQDSKKFLKIMFSYNNKELIINETVPNRFSPKSPDKAHLNLHINSLELGDSAVYFCASSLQNSPLHFGNGTRLTVT.

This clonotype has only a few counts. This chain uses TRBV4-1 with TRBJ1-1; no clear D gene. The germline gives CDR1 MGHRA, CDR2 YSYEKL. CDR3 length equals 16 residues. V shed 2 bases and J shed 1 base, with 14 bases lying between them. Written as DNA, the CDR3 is TGCGCCAGCAGCCAAAGAACAGTAAAACCGAACACTGAAGCTTTCTTT. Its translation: CASSQRTVKPNTEAFF.

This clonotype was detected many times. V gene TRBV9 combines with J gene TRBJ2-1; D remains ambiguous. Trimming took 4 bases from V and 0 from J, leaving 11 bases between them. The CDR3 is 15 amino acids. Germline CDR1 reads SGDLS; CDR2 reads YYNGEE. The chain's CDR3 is CASSFSDGSYNEQFF. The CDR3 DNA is TGTGCCAGCAGCTTCTCGGACGGCTCCTACAATGAGCAGTTCTTC.

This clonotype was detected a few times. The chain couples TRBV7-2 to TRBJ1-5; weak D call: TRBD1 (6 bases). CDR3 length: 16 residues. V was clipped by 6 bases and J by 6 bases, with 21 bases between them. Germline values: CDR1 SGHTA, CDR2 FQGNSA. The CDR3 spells CASSHQDRSLGQPQHF. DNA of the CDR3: TGTGCCAGCAGTCACCAGGACAGAAGCTTGGGTCAGCCCCAGCATTTT.